These 14 T cell receptor beta chains share one sample of origin, sequenced in a study of siplizumab effects on memory and regulatory T cells. Clones were sequenced by immunoSEQ multiplex PCR, and TCRdb holds only the in-frame ones, with some missing. Among approximately 58,000 clones listed, over 90% were seen once. Sequences were obtained from CD8+ T cells sorted from blood. These receptors were collected from a human donor in good health.

The chain couples TRBV4-1 to TRBJ2-7; 12 bases are a match to TRBD2. Germline lookup yields CDR1 MGHRA and CDR2 YSYEKL. Germline trimming cut 2 bases from V and 2 bases from J; bases unmatched to any gene: 1. The CDR3 consists of 15 residues. CDR3 coding DNA: TGCGCCAGCAGCCAACTAGCGGGAGGGGCCTACGAGCAGTACTTC. Translating gives CASSQLAGGAYEQYF.

CDR3 amino acids: CASSQEGRNTEAFF. The CDR3 nucleotides read TGCGCCAGCAGCCAAGAAGGCAGGAACACTGAAGCTTTCTTT. The chain employs TRBV4-1 and TRBJ1-1; D is uncertain. The CDR3 has 14 residues. The germline V gene encodes CDR1 MGHRA and CDR2 YSYEKL. V was trimmed by 0 bases and J by 1 base, leaving 6 bases between them.

The rearrangement uses TRBV7-6 and TRBJ2-2, with D uncertain. V was clipped by 0 bases and J by 6 bases, with 2 bases between them. CDR1 and CDR2 (germline): SGHVS, FNYEAQ. The CDR3 extends over 12 amino acids. CDR3 loop: CASSLAPGELFF. The CDR3 DNA follows: TGTGCCAGCAGCTTAGCTCCCGGGGAGCTGTTTTTT.

This rearrangement joins TRBV5-6 to TRBJ2-5; TRBD1 is a possible D gene (5 bases). The closer fit of TRBJ2-7 to the DNA end suggests the J call may be wrong. The CDR3 has 15 amino acids. Germline lookup yields CDR1 SGHDT and CDR2 YYEEEE. CDR3 residues: CASSLWSRAGYEQYF. CDR3 nucleotide sequence: TGTGCCAGCAGCCTCTGGTCCAGGGCCGGGTACGAGCAGTACTTC.

V is TRBV27 and J is TRBJ2-1; 7 bases map to TRBD1. The CDR3 loop spans 15 amino acids. Germline CDR1 is MNHEY and CDR2 is SMNVEV (reference sequence). J was trimmed by 6 bases and V by 7 bases; bases with no gene match: 12. The CDR3 loop is CASNYYRGSGNEQFF. The CDR3 bases are TGTGCCAGCAACTATTACAGGGGAAGCGGCAATGAGCAGTTCTTC.

The chain joins TRBV4-3 to TRBJ2-1, with 10 bases aligning to TRBD2. J was trimmed by 9 bases and V by 0 bases; bases with no gene match: 11. CDR1 and CDR2 (germline): LGHNA, YSLEER. This CDR3 comprises 17 residues. The CDR3 here is CASSQDWGLAGVSEQFF. CDR3 sequence (DNA): TGCGCCAGCAGCCAAGATTGGGGTCTAGCGGGAGTCAGTGAGCAGTTCTTC.

The CDR3 DNA reads TGCACCAGCAGCCCAATCCTACCAGGGGGCGCATTTTCGGACACTGAAGCTTTCTTT. Amino acids: CTSSPILPGGAFSDTEAFF. This chain uses TRBV1 with TRBJ1-1; TRBD1, the table's D call, was not compared with the DNA. TRBV1 counts as a pseudogene. This CDR3 contains 19 residues.

This clone was recorded a few times. The chain is built from TRBV30 and TRBJ1-5; no clear D. Trimming left V 2 bases short and J 6 bases short, with 11 bases between. The germline V gene encodes CDR1 GTSNPN and CDR2 SVGIG (reference sequence). The CDR3 runs 13 residues. This CDR3 reads CAWSTTKAQPQHF. The CDR3 DNA is TGTGCCTGGAGTACCACAAAGGCTCAGCCCCAGCATTTT.

This clone occurred a few times. The chain joins TRBV4-2 to TRBJ1-1, with 7 positions matching TRBD1. This CDR3 is 17 amino acids long. Germline V gene sequence: CDR1 LGHNA, CDR2 YNFKEQ. V dropped 0 bases and J dropped 1; count of bases not matched to a gene: 8. The CDR3 spells CASSQDPGGHKNTEAFF. CDR3 DNA sequence: TGTGCCAGCAGCCAAGATCCAGGGGGGCATAAGAACACTGAAGCTTTCTTT.

V is TRBV7-9 and J is TRBJ2-7; 9 bases fit TRBD2. Losses at the gene ends were 5 bases for V and 1 base for J; bases not matched to a gene: 0. CDR3 length equals 13 residues. Germline V gene lookup returns CDR1 SEHNR and CDR2 FQNEAQ (reference sequence). CDR3: CASSAGGSYEQYF. CDR3 DNA: TGTGCCAGCAGCGCGGGAGGGTCCTACGAGCAGTACTTC.

The chain recombines TRBV27 with TRBJ2-3; possible D gene TRBD2, 6 bases. V lost 3 bases to trimming and J lost 7 bases, with 8 bases between them. The germline CDR1 and CDR2 sequences are MNHEY and SMNVEV (reference sequence). This CDR3 region has 12 residues. The CDR3 region is CASSFAGHTQYF. CDR3 nucleotide sequence: TGTGCCAGCAGTTTTGCGGGGCATACGCAGTATTTT.

V is TRBV4-3 and J is TRBJ1-3; D is undetermined. Germline-derived CDR1 and CDR2 are LGHNA and YSLEER. V was clipped by 0 bases and J by 0 bases, with 6 bases between them. The CDR3 runs to 15 residues. The CDR3 region has the DNA TGCGCCAGCAGCCAAGATAGATTCTCTGGAAACACCATATATTTT. As protein: CASSQDRFSGNTIYF.

This chain links TRBV7-9 with TRBJ2-3; 10 nucleotides match TRBD2. Per germline, CDR1 SEHNR and CDR2 FQNEAQ (reference sequence). CDR3 size: 15 residues. J lost 2 bases, V lost 4 bases, and 3 bases had no gene match. The CDR3 region has the DNA TGTGCCAGCAGCTGGACTAGCGGCCCCACAGATACGCAGTATTTT. Amino acid sequence: CASSWTSGPTDTQYF.

V usage is TRBV30 and J usage is TRBJ2-3, with 7 bases that match TRBD2. The CDR3 contains 17 residues. Germline V gene sequence: CDR1 GTSNPN, CDR2 SVGIG (reference sequence). The trim removed 1 base at V and 1 base at J, leaving 11 bases unmatched. The CDR3 sequence: CAWSGGGSMAGTDTQYF. The CDR3 nucleotides are TGTGCCTGGAGTGGGGGCGGGAGCATGGCTGGCACAGATACGCAGTATTTT.